Listed below are T cell receptor beta chains from one sample, sequenced in a study of blood T cell repertoires in COVID-19. Sequencing was performed with immunoSEQ multiplex PCR; in TCRdb, only in-frame clones are kept and a portion is missing. The table includes about 230,000 clones, 80% to 90% detected once. Sequenced: peripheral blood. These receptors were obtained from a man aged 35 to 55 who had recovered from COVID-19. The CDR3 runs from the conserved cysteine through the conserved F or W. The D gene is left open where the match is weak. A clone size is listed for some rows: how often the clone was seen (once, few, many), or a class if it is expanded.

D: NA
J: TRBJ2-7
V: TRBV12-3/TRBV12-4
size: NA
CDR3: CASSPDSLYEQYF
DNA: TGTGCCAGCAGTCCCGACAGCCTCTACGAGCAGTACTTC

D: TRBD2
J: TRBJ2-3
V: TRBV30
size: NA
CDR3: CAWSGGGTDTQYF
DNA: TGTGCCTGGAGCGGGGGGGGCACAGATACGCAGTATTTT

D: NA
J: TRBJ1-1
V: TRBV6-5
size: NA
CDR3: CASSPGFDTEAFF
DNA: TGTGCCAGCAGTCCCGGGTTTGACACTGAAGCTTTCTTT

D: NA
J: TRBJ2-7
V: TRBV7-2
size: NA
CDR3: CASSLGLKGTYEQYF
DNA: TGTGCCAGCAGCTTAGGGCTAAAGGGGACCTACGAGCAGTACTTC

D: TRBD1
J: TRBJ1-1
V: TRBV2
size: NA
CDR3: CASSEEGANTEAFF
DNA: TGTGCCAGCAGTGAAGAGGGGGCGAACACTGAAGCTTTCTTT

D: TRBD2
J: TRBJ2-7
V: TRBV29-1
size: NA
CDR3: CSVGGSSGSREQYF
DNA: TGCAGCGTGGGGGGGTCTAGCGGGAGTCGCGAGCAGTACTTC

D: NA
J: TRBJ2-7
V: TRBV7-2
size: NA
CDR3: CASSPVSLSSYEQYF
DNA: TGTGCCAGCAGCCCAGTTAGCCTTAGCTCCTACGAGCAGTACTTC

D: NA
J: TRBJ1-3
V: TRBV12-3/TRBV12-4
size: NA
CDR3: CASSLLRSDTIYF
DNA: TGTGCCAGCAGTTTACTTCGGTCGGACACCATATATTTT

D: NA
J: TRBJ1-1
V: TRBV27
size: NA
CDR3: CASTQGGGFPEAFF
DNA: TGTGCCAGCACTCAAGGGGGGGGATTCCCTGAAGCTTTCTTT

D: NA
J: TRBJ1-4
V: TRBV6-5
size: NA
CDR3: CASTDGFGDNEKLFF
DNA: TGTGCCAGCACCGACGGGTTCGGGGATAATGAAAAACTGTTTTTT

D: NA
J: TRBJ1-4
V: TRBV5-4
size: once
CDR3: CASSLDSTNEKLFF
DNA: TGTGCCAGCAGCCTGGACTCAACTAATGAAAAACTGTTTTTT

D: TRBD2
J: TRBJ2-5
V: TRBV19
size: NA
CDR3: CASSIGVVTSGQETQYF
DNA: TGTGCCAGTAGTATTGGTGTTGTGACTAGCGGCCAAGAGACCCAGTACTTC

D: NA
J: TRBJ2-1
V: TRBV18
size: NA
CDR3: CASSPYGSGSYNEQFF
DNA: TGTGCCAGCTCACCTTATGGCTCGGGCTCCTACAATGAGCAGTTCTTC

D: TRBD1
J: TRBJ1-2
V: TRBV11-3
size: NA
CDR3: CASSEGTGLVYGYTF
DNA: TGTGCCAGCAGCGAGGGGACAGGGTTAGTCTATGGCTACACCTTC

D: NA
J: TRBJ2-7
V: TRBV11-3
size: NA
CDR3: CASSSPSVEQYF
DNA: TGTGCCAGCAGCTCACCTTCGGTGGAGCAGTACTTC

D: TRBD1
J: TRBJ2-7
V: TRBV5-7
size: once
CDR3: CASSLGTGDAYEQYF
DNA: TGTGCCAGCAGCTTAGGGACAGGAGATGCCTACGAGCAGTACTTC

D: TRBD1
J: TRBJ2-7
V: TRBV5-8
size: NA
CDR3: CASTDPGTGVDKQYF
DNA: TGTGCCAGCACCGACCCCGGGACAGGGGTTGATAAGCAGTACTTC

D: NA
J: TRBJ2-4
V: TRBV6-6
size: NA
CDR3: CASTRGGGNIQYF
DNA: TGTGCCAGCACCAGGGGAGGGGGGAACATTCAGTACTTC

D: NA
J: TRBJ1-1
V: TRBV27
size: few
CDR3: CASSEERHTEAFF
DNA: TGTGCCAGCTCTGAGGAGCGCCACACTGAAGCTTTCTTT

D: NA
J: TRBJ1-1
V: TRBV5-1
size: NA
CDR3: CASSPGIGGTEAFF
DNA: TGCGCCAGCAGCCCCGGGATCGGAGGGACTGAAGCTTTCTTT

D: NA
J: TRBJ1-1
V: TRBV7-2
size: NA
CDR3: CASSLRANTEAFF
DNA: TGTGCCAGCAGCTTAAGAGCGAACACTGAAGCTTTCTTT

D: TRBD2
J: TRBJ2-1
V: TRBV7-2
size: NA
CDR3: CASSLQGPGGEQFF
DNA: TGTGCCAGCAGCTTACAAGGACCGGGGGGAGAGCAGTTCTTC

D: NA
J: TRBJ1-3
V: TRBV19
size: NA
CDR3: CASSLGDIRSSGNTIYF
DNA: TGTGCCAGCAGCCTCGGGGACATCCGAAGCTCTGGAAACACCATATATTTT

D: TRBD1
J: TRBJ1-5
V: TRBV19
size: NA
CDR3: CASSRGTGGNQPQHF
DNA: TGTGCCAGTAGTAGGGGGACAGGGGGCAATCAGCCCCAGCATTTT

D: NA
J: TRBJ1-2
V: TRBV21-1
size: NA
CDR3: CARRLDRGSGYTF
DNA: TGTGCCAGACGCTTGGACAGGGGGTCGGGCTACACCTTC

D: NA
J: TRBJ2-7
V: TRBV27
size: NA
CDR3: CASSLSRNGAYEQYF
DNA: TGTGCCAGCAGTTTATCGAGAAACGGAGCCTACGAGCAGTACTTC

D: TRBD1
J: TRBJ2-2
V: TRBV7-9
size: few
CDR3: CASSRTPGQGGTGELFF
DNA: TGTGCCAGCAGCCGGACTCCGGGACAGGGGGGCACCGGGGAGCTGTTTTTT

D: NA
J: TRBJ2-6
V: TRBV6-5
size: many
CDR3: CASSYDGTGANVLTF
DNA: TGTGCCAGCAGTTACGATGGGACAGGGGCCAACGTCCTGACTTTC

D: NA
J: TRBJ1-1
V: TRBV30
size: NA
CDR3: CAWSWATGQNTEAFF
DNA: TGTGCCTGGAGTTGGGCCACCGGACAGAACACTGAAGCTTTCTTT

D: TRBD1
J: TRBJ2-7
V: TRBV20-1
size: few
CDR3: CSASGRGRYEQYF
DNA: TGCAGTGCTAGTGGCAGGGGGCGGTACGAGCAGTACTTC

D: NA
J: TRBJ2-7
V: TRBV11-3
size: NA
CDR3: CASSWTSEGEQYF
DNA: TGTGCCAGCAGCTGGACGTCTGAGGGCGAGCAGTACTTC

D: NA
J: TRBJ2-1
V: TRBV6-2/TRBV6-3
size: NA
CDR3: CASSWGPYNEQFF
DNA: TGTGCCAGCAGCTGGGGCCCATACAATGAGCAGTTCTTC

D: TRBD1
J: TRBJ1-2
V: TRBV7-9
size: NA
CDR3: CASRPAILRDRALYGYTF
DNA: TGTGCCAGCAGGCCTGCAATACTTCGGGACAGGGCGCTCTATGGCTACACCTTC

D: TRBD2
J: TRBJ2-6
V: TRBV19
size: NA
CDR3: CASSTGLAGDSGANVLTF
DNA: TGTGCCAGTAGTACGGGACTAGCGGGAGACTCTGGGGCCAACGTCCTGACTTTC

D: NA
J: TRBJ2-1
V: TRBV19
size: NA
CDR3: CASSIDRASYNEQFF
DNA: TGTGCCAGTAGTATAGACAGGGCTTCTTACAATGAGCAGTTCTTC

D: NA
J: TRBJ2-7
V: TRBV19
size: NA
CDR3: CASSIRGNEQYF
DNA: TGTGCCAGTAGTATTAGGGGCAACGAGCAGTACTTC

D: TRBD1
J: TRBJ1-2
V: TRBV5-6
size: NA
CDR3: CASSLRDSDGYTF
DNA: TGTGCCAGCAGCTTGAGGGACAGTGATGGCTACACCTTC

D: NA
J: TRBJ2-1
V: TRBV3-1/TRBV3-2
size: few
CDR3: CASSQRADIINEQFF
DNA: TGTGCCAGCAGCCAAAGAGCTGATATCATAAATGAGCAGTTCTTC

D: TRBD2
J: TRBJ2-2
V: TRBV7-2
size: NA
CDR3: CASERDWETGELFF
DNA: TGTGCCAGCGAGCGGGACTGGGAAACCGGGGAGCTGTTTTTT

D: TRBD2
J: TRBJ2-5
V: TRBV6-2/TRBV6-3
size: NA
CDR3: CASSPWGIAGEETQYF
DNA: TGTGCCAGCAGCCCTTGGGGGATAGCGGGAGAAGAGACCCAGTACTTC

D: NA
J: TRBJ1-2
V: TRBV29-1
size: NA
CDR3: CSSTQGDVNYGYTF
DNA: TGCAGCTCCACTCAAGGAGATGTGAACTATGGCTACACCTTC